This TCR beta chain was identified during a study of cytomegalovirus exposure and HLA in healthy donors. Study findings and constraints: Association with HLA alleles at 0.05 false discovery rate was found for 15,000 or so TCR beta sequences in a later analysis. Clonal expansion was found to be greater in HLA-associated TCR beta chains than in equally common others in a later analysis.

The PCR contained 60 Vbeta and 13 Jbeta primers. Profiling relied on immunoSEQ multiplex PCR, and the TCRdb table lists in-frame clones only, not all of them. The sample carries 150,000 to 200,000 clones, around 75% recorded once. V was shortened by 1 base and J by 7 bases, with 11 bases between the two germline ends. Per the germline V gene, CDR1 is SGHTA and CDR2 is FQGNSA. The CDR3 loop spans 14 amino acids. Those who donated were healthy bone marrow donors. While unrecorded immune exposures were likely, the donors were nominally healthy when sampled. This clone was seen only once. Its antigen remains unknown.

The chain has TRBV7-2 and TRBJ1-5; no firm D call. Specimen: PBMCs. This TCR derives from a woman aged 40 to 50 in good health and CMV-seropositive. The CDR3 region is CASSLGPGWQPQHF. CDR3 nucleotides: TGTGCCAGCAGCTTAGGGCCGGGGTGGCAGCCCCAGCATTTT.